This TCR beta chain emerged from a study of shared clonotypes between healthy human individuals (dated by TCRdb to 2018 to 2020). Describing the broader study: The cohort comprised a couple of women and a few men aged 18 to 49 years. For each donor, CD4 naive and CD4 memory were each run on three plates, CD8 naive on two plates, and CD8 memory on one plate. The study deeply sequenced blood TCR repertoires of five healthy adults to estimate repertoire size and the extent of clonotype sharing between individuals. To increase sequencing depth and limit assay-specific biases, different laboratories used diverse techniques to prepare libraries and sequence TCR repertoires. Between about 0.85 and 8.9 billion PBMCs per donor were obtained by leukapheresis.

Using the deep immunoSEQ assay, TCR CDR3 regions were amplified from genomic DNA by multiplex PCR. Extracted genomic DNA from each cell subset was distributed evenly across all wells of several immunoSEQ 96-well plates, and each plate was treated as a replicate. For sorted subsets, 150 to 250 ng of genomic DNA, equivalent to 25,000 to 30,000 T cell genomes, went into each replicate PCR. Purified libraries were quantified with a Qubit 3.0 fluorometer, sized on a Bioanalyzer 2100, and re-quantified with the KAPA Library Quantification kit. Every immunoSEQ 96-well plate was sequenced on a dedicated single-read 150-cycle Illumina NextSeq 550 flow cell. For the original study's pipeline: Because the immunoSEQ output included only junctional sequences and no quality scores, the filtering could not be the same as the filtering used for full-length reads. To assign V/J genes and CDR3, sequences were annotated against IMGT germline references using PyIR, a Python wrapper for IgBLAST v1.9. Reads were removed for weak V/J assignments (E-value above 1e-6), missing CDR3, stop codons, out-of-frame junctions, or ambiguous translated residues. V3J clonotypes were defined by identical inferred V gene, J gene, and CDR3 amino acid sequence. Percentage overlap between repertoires was calculated by dividing the number of shared unique clonotypes by the size of the smaller repertoire. Richness of each repertoire was evaluated using RTK rarefaction, the Chao1 estimator, and Recon v2.1 estimates of unobserved clonotypes. For all TCRbeta clonotypes obtained by the gDNA method from several donors, generation probabilities were computed with OLGA. Sourced from immuneACCESS, this table was stored by TCRdb with only in-frame sequences that have V and J called. A share of the clones is absent; for the studies checked, an unresolved V gene accounts for under half, and the remainder has no known explanation. The DNA gave D and trimming, while V, J and clone size come from that table. The sample table records some 1 million clones; approximately 68% of these occur just once. Clones ranked in the top ten supply around 1.5% of the sample.

CDR1 and CDR2, per the germline V gene (reference sequence), are SEHNR and FQNEAQ. Reading from cysteine to phenylalanine, the CDR3 counts 15 amino acids. Left in the record is the CDR3 DNA by itself, 45 bases read in frame from the first base. V and J lose 7 bases and 5 bases, and a span of 17 bases separates them. The donors were healthy, HIV-negative adults with no recently reported acute infections or vaccinations. All donors were Caucasian adults living in Nashville, Tennessee, USA. CD4+ T cells were enriched by magnetic negative selection, after which naive cells were positively selected on CD45RA and the negative fraction was taken as the memory subset. Blood was obtained by leukapheresis, after which PBMCs were separated by Ficoll-Histopaque density gradient centrifugation and cryopreserved in liquid nitrogen vapor phase. Analytical flow cytometry was used to check the purity and quantity of each magnetically sorted T cell population. Genomic DNA was isolated from every sorted fraction and measured by UV absorbance on a Nanodrop 2000c.

General conclusions and limits of the study: The small number of donors limited the genetic and exposure-history diversity represented. Larger estimated clonotype richness was generally found for naive subsets than for memory subsets. Across four donors, roughly 5.4% of naive CD4, around 3.3% of naive CD8, approximately 2.5% of memory CD4, and under 0.45% of memory CD8 clonotypes were shared. Only blood was sampled, and tissue TCR repertoires likely differ from those in blood. Higher generation probabilities were observed for clonotypes shared by all four sorted-subset donors than for non-shared clonotypes. Pairwise subsampling led to the expectation that sequencing depth would affect the degree of clonotype sharing among donors. Even with the large sequencing depth, rarefaction of the sorted-subset datasets indicated that sequencing was incomplete.

With regard to this clone: No antigen is known for it. One base away there is no much larger clone; base qualities are not given.

This TCR was sampled from a man aged 18 to 29 in good health. This sequence uses TRBV7-9 and TRBJ1-4, and possibly TRBD1, on 6 matching bases. The sample consisted of memory CD4+ T cells sorted from blood. Explained via the paper, the cell subset or site label denotes: CD45RA-negative fraction. The CDR3 protein sequence reads: CASTLEGGSNEKLFF. The nucleotide sequence reads as follows: TGTGCCAGCACCCTAGAGGGGGGCTCAAATGAAAAACTGTTTTTT.